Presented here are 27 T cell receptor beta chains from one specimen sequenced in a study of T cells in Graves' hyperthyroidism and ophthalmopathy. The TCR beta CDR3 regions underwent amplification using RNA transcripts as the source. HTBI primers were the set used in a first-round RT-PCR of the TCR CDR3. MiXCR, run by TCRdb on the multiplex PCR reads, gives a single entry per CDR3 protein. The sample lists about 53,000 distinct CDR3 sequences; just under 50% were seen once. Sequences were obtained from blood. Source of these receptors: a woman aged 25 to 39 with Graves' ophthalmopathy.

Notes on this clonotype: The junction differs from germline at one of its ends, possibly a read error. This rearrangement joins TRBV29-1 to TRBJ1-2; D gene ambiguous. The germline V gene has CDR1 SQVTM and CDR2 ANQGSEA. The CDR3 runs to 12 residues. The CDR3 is CSVEGRAGGHTF. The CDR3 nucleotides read TGCAGCGTTGAGGGTAGGGCGGGTGGCCACACCTTC.

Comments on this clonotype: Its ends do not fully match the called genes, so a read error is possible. The CDR3 protein is CASSSPGQNTEAFF. As DNA, the CDR3 is TGTGCCAGCAGCTCTCCGGGACAGAACACGGAAGCTTTCTTT. This chain links TRBV5-5 with TRBJ1-1, with 7 bases identical to TRBD1. The CDR3 extends over 14 amino acids. Germline CDR1 SGHKS, CDR2 YYEKEE (reference sequence).

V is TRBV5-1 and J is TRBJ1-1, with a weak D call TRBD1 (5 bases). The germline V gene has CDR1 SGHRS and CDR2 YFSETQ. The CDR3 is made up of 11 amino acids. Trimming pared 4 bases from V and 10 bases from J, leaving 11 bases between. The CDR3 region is CASSGGGAAFF. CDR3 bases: TGCGCCAGCAGCGGCGGGGGAGCAGCTTTCTTT.

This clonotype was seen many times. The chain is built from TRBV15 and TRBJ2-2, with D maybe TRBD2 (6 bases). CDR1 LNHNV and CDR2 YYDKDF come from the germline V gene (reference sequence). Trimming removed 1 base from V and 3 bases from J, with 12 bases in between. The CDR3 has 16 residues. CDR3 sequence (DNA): TGTGCCACCAGCAGAGTGGGGGGAGATTACACCGGGGAGCTGTTTTTT. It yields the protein CATSRVGGDYTGELFF. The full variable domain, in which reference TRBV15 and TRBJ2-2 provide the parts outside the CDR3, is DAMVIQNPRYQVTQFGKPVTLSCSQTLNHNVMYWYQQKSSQAPKLLFHYYDKDFNNEADTPDNFQSRRPNTSFCFLDIRSPGLGDTAMYLCATSRVGGDYTGELFFGEGSRLTVL.

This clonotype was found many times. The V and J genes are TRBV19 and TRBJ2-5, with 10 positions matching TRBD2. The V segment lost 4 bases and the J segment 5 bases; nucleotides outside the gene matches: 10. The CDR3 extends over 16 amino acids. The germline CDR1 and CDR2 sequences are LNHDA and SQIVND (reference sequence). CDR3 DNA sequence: TGTGCCAGTAGTAGACGGATACTAGCGGGATATGAGACCCAGTACTTC. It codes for CASSRRILAGYETQYF.

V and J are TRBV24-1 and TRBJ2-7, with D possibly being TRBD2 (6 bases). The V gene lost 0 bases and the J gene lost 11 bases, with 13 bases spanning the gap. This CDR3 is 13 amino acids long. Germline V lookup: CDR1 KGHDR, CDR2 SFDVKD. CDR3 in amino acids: CATSDLSGDGEYF. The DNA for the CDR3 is TGTGCCACCAGTGATTTGTCGGGGGATGGAGAGTACTTC.

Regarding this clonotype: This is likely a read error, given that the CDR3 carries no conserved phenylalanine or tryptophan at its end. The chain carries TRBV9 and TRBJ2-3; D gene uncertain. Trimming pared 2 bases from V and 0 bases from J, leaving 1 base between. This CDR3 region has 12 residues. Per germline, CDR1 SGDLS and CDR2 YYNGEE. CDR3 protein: CASSVSTDTQYL. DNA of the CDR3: TGTGCCAGCAGCGTGAGCACAGATACGCAGTATCTT.

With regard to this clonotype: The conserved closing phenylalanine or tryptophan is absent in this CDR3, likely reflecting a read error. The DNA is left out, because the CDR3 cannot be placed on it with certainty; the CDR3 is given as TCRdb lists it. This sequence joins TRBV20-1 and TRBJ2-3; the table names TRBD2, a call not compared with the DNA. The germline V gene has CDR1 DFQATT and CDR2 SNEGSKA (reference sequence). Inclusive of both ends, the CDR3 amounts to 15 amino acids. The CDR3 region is CSVARLAGEHRYAVV.

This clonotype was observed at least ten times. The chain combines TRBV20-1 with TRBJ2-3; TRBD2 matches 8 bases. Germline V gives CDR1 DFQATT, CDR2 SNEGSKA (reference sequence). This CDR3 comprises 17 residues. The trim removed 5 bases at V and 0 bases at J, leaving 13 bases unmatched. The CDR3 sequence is CSAQSNEVAGSTDTQYF. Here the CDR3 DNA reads TGCAGTGCTCAAAGCAACGAAGTAGCGGGGAGCACAGATACGCAGTATTTT.

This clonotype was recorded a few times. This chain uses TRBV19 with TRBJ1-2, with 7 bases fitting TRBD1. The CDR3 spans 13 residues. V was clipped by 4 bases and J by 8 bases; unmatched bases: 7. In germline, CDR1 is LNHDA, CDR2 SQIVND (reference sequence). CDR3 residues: CASSNGQVLGYTF. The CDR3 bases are TGTGCCAGTAGTAACGGACAGGTTCTGGGCTACACCTTC.

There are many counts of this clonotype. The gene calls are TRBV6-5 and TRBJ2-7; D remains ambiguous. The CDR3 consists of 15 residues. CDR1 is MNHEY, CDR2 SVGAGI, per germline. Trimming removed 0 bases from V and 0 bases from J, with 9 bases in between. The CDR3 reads CASSYSSLSSYEQYF. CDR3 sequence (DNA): TGTGCCAGCAGTTACTCGTCCTTGAGCTCCTACGAGCAGTACTTC.

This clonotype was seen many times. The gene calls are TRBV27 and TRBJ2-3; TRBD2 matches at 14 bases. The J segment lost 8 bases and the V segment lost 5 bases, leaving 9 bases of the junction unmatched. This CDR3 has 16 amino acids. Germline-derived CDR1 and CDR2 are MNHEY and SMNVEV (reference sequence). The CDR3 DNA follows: TGTGCCAGCAGTCGAGGGACTAGCGGGAGTTTGGGTACGCAGTATTTT. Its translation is CASSRGTSGSLGTQYF.

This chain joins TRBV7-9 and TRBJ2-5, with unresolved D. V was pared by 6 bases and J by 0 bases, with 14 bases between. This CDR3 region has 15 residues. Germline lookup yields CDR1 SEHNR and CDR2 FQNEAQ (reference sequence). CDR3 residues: CASRSGDTYQETQYF. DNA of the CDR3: TGTGCCAGCAGGTCTGGGGATACGTACCAAGAGACCCAGTACTTC.

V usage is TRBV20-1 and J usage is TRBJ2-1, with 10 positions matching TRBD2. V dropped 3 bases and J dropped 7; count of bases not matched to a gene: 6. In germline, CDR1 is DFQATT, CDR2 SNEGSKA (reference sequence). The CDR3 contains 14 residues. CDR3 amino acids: CSARVSGRLNEQFF. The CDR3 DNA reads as TGCAGTGCTAGGGTTAGCGGGAGGTTAAATGAGCAGTTCTTC.

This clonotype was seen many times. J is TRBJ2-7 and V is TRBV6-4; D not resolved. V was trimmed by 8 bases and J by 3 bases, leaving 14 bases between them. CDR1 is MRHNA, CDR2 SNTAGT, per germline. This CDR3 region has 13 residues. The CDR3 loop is CASRARLFYEQYF. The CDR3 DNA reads TGTGCCAGCCGGGCACGGTTATTCTACGAGCAGTACTTC.

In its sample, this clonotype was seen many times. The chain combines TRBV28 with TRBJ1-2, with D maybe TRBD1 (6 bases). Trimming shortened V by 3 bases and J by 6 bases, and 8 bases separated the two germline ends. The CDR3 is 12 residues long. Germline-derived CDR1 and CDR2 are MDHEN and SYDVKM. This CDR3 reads CASSFSGDGYTF. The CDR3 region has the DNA TGTGCCAGCAGTTTTTCAGGGGATGGCTACACCTTC.

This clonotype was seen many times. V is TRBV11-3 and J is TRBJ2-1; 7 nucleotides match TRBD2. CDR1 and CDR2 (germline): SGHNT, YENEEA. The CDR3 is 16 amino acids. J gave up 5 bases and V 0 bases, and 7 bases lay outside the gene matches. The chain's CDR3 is CASSLDTGGRHNEQFF. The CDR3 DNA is TGTGCCAGCAGCTTAGATACGGGAGGAAGACACAATGAGCAGTTCTTC. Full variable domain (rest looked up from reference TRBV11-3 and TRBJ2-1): EAGVVQSPRYKIIEKKQPVAFWCNPISGHNTLYWYLQNLGQGPELLIRYENEEAVDDSQLPKDRFSAERLKGVDSTLKIQPAELGDSAVYLCASSLDTGGRHNEQFFGPGTRLTVL.

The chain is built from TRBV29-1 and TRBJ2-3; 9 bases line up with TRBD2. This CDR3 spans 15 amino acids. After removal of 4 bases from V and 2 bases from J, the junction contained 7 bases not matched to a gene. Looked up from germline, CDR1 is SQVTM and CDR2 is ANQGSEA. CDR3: CSVAVLAGNTDTQYF. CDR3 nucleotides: TGCAGCGTTGCGGTTCTAGCGGGGAACACAGATACGCAGTATTTT.

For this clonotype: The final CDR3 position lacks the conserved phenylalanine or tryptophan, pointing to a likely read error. The CDR3 region has the DNA TGTGCCAGCAGCCCACCTAGCGGGAGTATGTACAAGCAGTACTTG. It encodes CASSPPSGSMYKQYL. V gene TRBV5-4 combines with J gene TRBJ2-7, with 10 bases that match TRBD2. The V segment lost 4 bases and the J segment 8 bases; nucleotides outside the gene matches: 12. The CDR3 length is 15 residues. Germline V lookup: CDR1 SGHNT, CDR2 YYREEE (reference sequence).

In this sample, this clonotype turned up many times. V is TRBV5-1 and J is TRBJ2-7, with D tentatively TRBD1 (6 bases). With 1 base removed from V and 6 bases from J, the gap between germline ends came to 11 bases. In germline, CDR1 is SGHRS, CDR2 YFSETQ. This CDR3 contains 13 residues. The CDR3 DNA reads TGCGCCAGCAGCTTGATAACAGGGATCGAGCAGTACTTC. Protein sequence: CASSLITGIEQYF.

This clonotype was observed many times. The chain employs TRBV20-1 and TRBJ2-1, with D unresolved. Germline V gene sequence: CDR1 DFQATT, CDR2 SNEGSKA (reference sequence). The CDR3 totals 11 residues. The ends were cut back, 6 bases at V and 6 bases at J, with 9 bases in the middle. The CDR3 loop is CSASIFNEQFF. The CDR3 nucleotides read TGCAGTGCCAGCATTTTCAATGAGCAGTTCTTC.

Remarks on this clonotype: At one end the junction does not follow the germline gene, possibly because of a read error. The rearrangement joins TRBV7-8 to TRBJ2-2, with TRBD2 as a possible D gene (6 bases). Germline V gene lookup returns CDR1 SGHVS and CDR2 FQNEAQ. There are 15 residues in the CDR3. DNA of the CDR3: TGTGTCAGCAAACCGGAGCGGGCGGGAACCGGGGAGCTGTCTTTT. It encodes CVSKPERAGTGELSF.

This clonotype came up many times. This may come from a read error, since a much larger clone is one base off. As DNA, the CDR3 is TGTACCAGCGCTAGAGATAGCGAGCAGTTCTTC. It encodes CTSARDSEQFF. This chain uses TRBV9 with TRBJ2-1; D unresolved. The CDR3 loop spans 11 amino acids. Germline V gives CDR1 SGDLS, CDR2 YYNGEE.

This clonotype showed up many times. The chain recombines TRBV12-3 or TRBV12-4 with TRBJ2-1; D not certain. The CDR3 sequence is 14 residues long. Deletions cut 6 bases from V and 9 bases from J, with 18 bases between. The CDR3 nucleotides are TGTGCCAGCAGCCACCCTCACGGACGCCGTGAGCAGTTCTTC. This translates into CASSHPHGRREQFF.

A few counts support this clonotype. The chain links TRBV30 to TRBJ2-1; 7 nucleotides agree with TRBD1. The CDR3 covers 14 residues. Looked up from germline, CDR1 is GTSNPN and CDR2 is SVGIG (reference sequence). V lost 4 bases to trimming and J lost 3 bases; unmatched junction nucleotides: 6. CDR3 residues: CAWTWDRVYNEQFF. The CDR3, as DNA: TGTGCCTGGACGTGGGACAGAGTCTACAATGAGCAGTTCTTC. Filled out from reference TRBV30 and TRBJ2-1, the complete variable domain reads SQTIHQWPATLVQPVGSPLSLECTVEGTSNPNLYWYRQAAGRGLQLLFYSVGIGQISSEVPQNLSASRPQDRQFILSSKKLLLSDSGFYLCAWTWDRVYNEQFFGPGTRLTVL.

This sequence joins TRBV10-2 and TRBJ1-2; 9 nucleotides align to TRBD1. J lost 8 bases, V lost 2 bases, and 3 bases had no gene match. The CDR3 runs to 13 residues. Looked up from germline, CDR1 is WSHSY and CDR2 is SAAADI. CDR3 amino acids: CASSEDRGVGYTF. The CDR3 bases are TGCGCCAGCAGTGAGGACAGGGGGGTCGGCTACACCTTC.

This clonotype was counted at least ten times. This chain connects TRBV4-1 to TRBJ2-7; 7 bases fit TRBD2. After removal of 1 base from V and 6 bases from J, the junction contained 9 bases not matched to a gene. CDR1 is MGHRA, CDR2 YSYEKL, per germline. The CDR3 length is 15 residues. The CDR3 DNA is TGCGCCAGCAGCCAAGGGGGGACTATCTCGGGCGAGCAGTACTTC. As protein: CASSQGGTISGEQYF.